The following is a TCR beta chain sequence with its context. The antigen remains undetermined. This sample was included in a study of glioma-infiltrating T cells. Study-level findings and limits: Gliomas, especially low-grade, showed above-expected tissue-blood divergence; non-neoplastic patients showed below. CDR3 overlap between tissue and blood was very small.

The iRepertoire nested amplicon-rescue multiplex PCR amplified TCR alpha and beta CDR3s from RNA. For one-step reverse transcription and amplification, about 85-400 ng of tissue mRNA or PBMC total RNA was used. TCRdb ran MiXCR on the multiplex PCR reads and lists one entry per CDR3 protein. In the table there are some 100,000 distinct CDR3 sequences, around 25% of which are singletons. The sequence came from a human donor with low-grade glioma or glioblastoma, undergoing nonglioma brain surgery, or in good health (not recorded which). What was sequenced was glioma tissue, nonneoplastic brain tissue, or PBMCs (not recorded which).

In nucleotides, the CDR3 is TGTGCCAGCAGCATCCTAGCGGGGGGCTACGAGCAGTACTTC. Amino acid sequence: CASSILAGGYEQYF. The chain carries TRBV6-5 and TRBJ2-7, with TRBD2 identical over 11 bases. This CDR3 region has 14 residues. Germline CDR1 MNHEY, CDR2 SVGAGI. J gave up 3 bases and V 6 bases, and 4 bases lay outside the gene matches.